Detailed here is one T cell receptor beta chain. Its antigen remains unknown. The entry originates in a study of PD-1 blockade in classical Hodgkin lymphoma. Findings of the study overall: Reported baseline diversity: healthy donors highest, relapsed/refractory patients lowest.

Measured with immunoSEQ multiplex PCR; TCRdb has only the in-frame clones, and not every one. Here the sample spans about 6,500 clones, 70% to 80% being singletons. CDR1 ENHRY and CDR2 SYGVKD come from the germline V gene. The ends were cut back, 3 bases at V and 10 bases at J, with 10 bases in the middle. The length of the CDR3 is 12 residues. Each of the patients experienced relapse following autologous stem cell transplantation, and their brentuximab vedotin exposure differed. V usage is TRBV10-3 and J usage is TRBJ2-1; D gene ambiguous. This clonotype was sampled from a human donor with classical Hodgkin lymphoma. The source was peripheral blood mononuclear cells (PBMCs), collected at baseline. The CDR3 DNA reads TGTGCCATCAGTGATGGGGTACGCGAGCAGTTCTTC. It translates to CAISDGVREQFF.